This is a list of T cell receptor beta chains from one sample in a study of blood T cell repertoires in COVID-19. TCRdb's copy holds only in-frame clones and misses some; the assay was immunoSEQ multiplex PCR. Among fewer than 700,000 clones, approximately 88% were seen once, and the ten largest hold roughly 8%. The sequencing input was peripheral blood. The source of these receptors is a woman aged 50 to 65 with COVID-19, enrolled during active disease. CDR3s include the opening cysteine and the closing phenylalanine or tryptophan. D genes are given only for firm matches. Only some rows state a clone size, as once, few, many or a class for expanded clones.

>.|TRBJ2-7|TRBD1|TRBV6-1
CASSEVVGQGTYEQYF
TGTGCCAGCAGTGAAGTAGTTGGACAGGGAACCTACGAGCAGTACTTC
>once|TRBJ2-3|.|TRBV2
CASSEAGFTDTQYF
TGTGCCAGCAGTGAGGCAGGGTTCACAGATACGCAGTATTTT
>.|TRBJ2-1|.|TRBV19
CASSPPWGESYNEQFF
TGTGCCAGTAGTCCGCCGTGGGGGGAATCCTACAATGAGCAGTTCTTC
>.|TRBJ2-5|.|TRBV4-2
CASSLEYGGAEETQYF
TGTGCCAGCAGCCTAGAATATGGGGGGGCCGAAGAGACCCAGTACTTC
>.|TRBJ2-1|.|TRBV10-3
CAISASGYNEQFF
TGTGCCATCAGTGCCTCCGGCTACAATGAGCAGTTCTTC
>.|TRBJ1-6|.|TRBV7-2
CASSLKGNSPLHF
TGTGCCAGCAGCTTAAAGGGGAATTCACCCCTCCACTTT
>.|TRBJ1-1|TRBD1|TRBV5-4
CASSRTGGEAFF
TGTGCCAGCAGCCGGACAGGTGGAGAAGCTTTCTTT
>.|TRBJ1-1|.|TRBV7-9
CASSFGGLDTEAFF
TGTGCCAGCAGCTTTGGAGGGCTGGACACTGAAGCTTTCTTT
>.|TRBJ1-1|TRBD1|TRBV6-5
CASSSRDRGQFEAFF
TGTGCCAGCAGTTCCCGGGACAGGGGCCAATTTGAAGCTTTCTTT
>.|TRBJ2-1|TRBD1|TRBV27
CASSPLSVGTGDYNEQFF
TGTGCCAGCAGTCCCCTCTCCGTGGGGACAGGGGACTACAATGAGCAGTTCTTC
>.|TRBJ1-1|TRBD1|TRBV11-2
CASSAGQGKRGTEAFF
TGTGCCAGCAGCGCCGGACAGGGGAAGAGGGGCACTGAAGCTTTCTTT
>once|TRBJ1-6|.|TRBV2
CASSEERVKQAPLHF
TGTGCCAGCAGTGAAGAGCGGGTGAAGCAAGCACCCCTCCACTTT
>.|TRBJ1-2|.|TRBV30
CACHRVFYGYTF
TGTGCCTGCCACAGGGTTTTCTATGGCTACACCTTC
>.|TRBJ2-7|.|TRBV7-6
CASSLDAIPGEQYF
TGTGCCAGCAGCTTAGATGCCATCCCGGGAGAGCAGTACTTC
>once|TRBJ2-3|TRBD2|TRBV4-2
CASSQDRGFGGGDTQYF
TGTGCCAGCAGCCAAGATCGCGGGTTCGGCGGGGGAGATACGCAGTATTTT
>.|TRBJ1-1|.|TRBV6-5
CASSRQHLNTEAFF
TGTGCCAGCAGTAGACAGCACTTGAACACTGAAGCTTTCTTT
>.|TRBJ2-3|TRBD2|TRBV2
CASRYLAGDTDTQYF
TGTGCCAGCAGATACCTAGCGGGAGACACAGATACGCAGTATTTT
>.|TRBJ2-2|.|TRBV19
CASSKAGNTGELFF
TGTGCCAGTAGTAAAGCAGGCAACACCGGGGAGCTGTTTTTT
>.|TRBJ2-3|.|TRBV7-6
CASSQSTGMPTDTQYF
TGTGCCAGCAGCCAATCGACAGGTATGCCGACAGATACGCAGTATTTT
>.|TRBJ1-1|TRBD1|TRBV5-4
CASSLGGGQGPEAFF
TGTGCCAGCAGCTTGGGGGGGGGACAGGGTCCTGAAGCTTTCTTT
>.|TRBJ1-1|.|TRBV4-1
CASSRGEGREAFF
TGCGCCAGCAGCCGGGGGGAAGGGCGTGAAGCTTTCTTT
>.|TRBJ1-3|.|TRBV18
CASSPPPSGNTIYF
TGTGCCAGCTCACCTCCCCCTTCTGGAAACACCATATATTTT
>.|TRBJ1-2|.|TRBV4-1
CASSQGNQGSNYGYTF
TGCGCCAGCAGCCAAGGCAATCAGGGGAGTAACTATGGCTACACCTTC
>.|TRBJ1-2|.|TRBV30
CAYKQGVHGYTF
TGTGCCTATAAACAGGGAGTTCATGGCTACACCTTC
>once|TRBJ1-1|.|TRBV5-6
CASSLSPTTNTEAFF
TGTGCCAGCAGCTTATCCCCAACAACCAACACTGAAGCTTTCTTT
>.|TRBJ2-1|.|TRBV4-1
CASSQGANNEQFF
TGCGCCAGCAGCCAGGGAGCTAACAATGAGCAGTTCTTC
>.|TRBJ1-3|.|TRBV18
CASSVSSGNTIYF
TGTGCCAGCTCTGTCAGCTCTGGAAACACCATATATTTT
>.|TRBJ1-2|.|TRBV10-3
CAISDTPEDGYTF
TGTGCCATCAGTGATACACCAGAGGATGGCTACACCTTC
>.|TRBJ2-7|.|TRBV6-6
CASRKGNSYEQYF
TGTGCCAGCAGGAAGGGGAACAGCTACGAGCAGTACTTC
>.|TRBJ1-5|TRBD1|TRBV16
CASSQSVAGGNQPQHF
TGTGCCAGCAGCCAATCTGTGGCAGGGGGTAATCAGCCCCAGCATTTT
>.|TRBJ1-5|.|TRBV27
CASSPGINQPQHF
TGTGCCAGCAGCCCAGGGATAAATCAGCCCCAGCATTTT
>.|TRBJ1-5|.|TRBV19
CASSPQRGQPQHF
TGTGCCAGTAGTCCCCAGCGGGGCCAGCCCCAGCATTTT
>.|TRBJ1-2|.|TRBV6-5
CASNPTGNYGYTF
TGTGCCAGCAATCCCACAGGGAACTATGGCTACACCTTC
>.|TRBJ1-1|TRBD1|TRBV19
CATLLTGRNTEAFF
TGTGCCACCCTCCTGACAGGGAGGAACACTGAAGCTTTCTTT
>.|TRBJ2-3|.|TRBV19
CASGGADGDTQYF
TGTGCCAGTGGCGGGGCGGATGGAGATACGCAGTATTTT
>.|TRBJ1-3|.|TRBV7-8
CASSLRSSGNTIYF
TGTGCCAGCAGCTTACGGTCTTCTGGAAACACCATATATTTT
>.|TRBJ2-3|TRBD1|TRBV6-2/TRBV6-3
CASSYSVRHRGKFTTDTQYF
TGTGCCAGCAGTTACTCGGTTAGACACAGGGGAAAATTTACCACAGATACGCAGTATTTT
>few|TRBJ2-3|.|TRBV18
CASSPRGGTDTQYF
TGTGCCAGCTCACCACGGGGGGGCACAGATACGCAGTATTTT
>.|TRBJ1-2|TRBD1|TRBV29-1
CSVALTGSLFNYGYTF
TGCAGCGTGGCCTTGACAGGGTCCCTTTTTAACTATGGCTACACCTTC
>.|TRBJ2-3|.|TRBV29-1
CSVRSQRQTDTQYF
TGCAGCGTTCGGTCACAGAGACAGACAGATACGCAGTATTTT
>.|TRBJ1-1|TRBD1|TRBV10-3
CAIAGGARNTEAFF
TGTGCCATAGCAGGGGGCGCGCGAAACACTGAAGCTTTCTTT
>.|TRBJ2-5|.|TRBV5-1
CASSRRAPETQYF
TGCGCCAGCAGTCGTCGAGCTCCGGAGACCCAGTACTTC
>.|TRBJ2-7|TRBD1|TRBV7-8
CASSRGGLSELFEQYF
TGTGCCAGCAGCCGAGGGGGCTTATCTGAACTATTCGAGCAGTACTTC
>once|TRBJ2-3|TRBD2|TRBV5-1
CASSLTSGATDTQYF
TGCGCCAGCAGCTTAACTAGCGGGGCCACAGATACGCAGTATTTT
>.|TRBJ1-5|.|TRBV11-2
CASSLAGDQPQHF
TGTGCCAGCAGCTTAGCGGGGGATCAGCCCCAGCATTTT
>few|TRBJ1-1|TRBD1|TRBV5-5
CASSFGTGKTEAFF
TGTGCCAGCAGCTTCGGGACAGGGAAAACTGAAGCTTTCTTT